The clone carrying this TCR beta chain was counted a few times. Its antigen is still unknown. Each donor supplied about 9.6 milliliters of peripheral blood. Primed by a sample-barcoded 5' primer and a J-beta primer mix, a second PCR proceeded for 7 to 11 cycles. Every sample produced at least 2.5 million CDR3-containing paired-end reads. TCRdb processed the 5' RACE reads anew with MiXCR; each CDR3 protein has one entry. The sample holds fewer than 750,000 distinct CDR3 sequences, roughly 43% seen once. The data are from a study of blood T cells in healthy people across ages. Broader study findings: Long-lived donors exceeded aged donors in naive CD4+ cells and diversity.

The sequence came from a man older than 75 in good health. What was sequenced was blood.

The CDR3 DNA reads as TGTGCCAGCAGTTACGATCCATACACTGAAGCTTTCTTT. Translation gives CASSYDPYTEAFF. J is TRBJ1-1 and V is TRBV6-5; D call uncertain. V was shortened by 2 bases and J by 3 bases, with 7 bases between the two germline ends. Per germline, CDR1 MNHEY and CDR2 SVGAGI. The CDR3 has 13 amino acids.